The 25 T cell receptor beta chains listed next were all sequenced from one sample in a study of shared clonotypes between healthy human individuals. TCRdb's copy holds only in-frame clones and misses some; the assay was immunoSEQ multiplex PCR. The table has 450,000 to 500,000 clones, about 84% seen once. Sample: PBMCs. These receptor sequences come from a woman between 35 and 50 years old in good health. Some clones in this sample may be carry-over from other donors' samples.

Comment on this clone: This is likely an artifact of a read error, given a far larger clone one base away. The chain carries TRBV2 and TRBJ2-7, with 8 bases identical to TRBD1. The CDR3 runs 12 residues. Germline V gene sequence: CDR1 SNHLY, CDR2 FYNNEI. The DNA of the CDR3 is TGTGCCAGCCTTGGACAGGGCTACAAGCAGTACTTC. It specifies CASLGQGYKQYF.

The chain uses TRBV27 and TRBJ2-2, with 14 positions matching TRBD2. Germline V lookup: CDR1 MNHEY, CDR2 SMNVEV (reference sequence). V lost 6 bases, J lost 7 bases, and 7 bases stayed unmatched. This CDR3 region has 16 residues. The CDR3 is CASSRPGTSGSGELFF. CDR3 nucleotides: TGTGCCAGCAGCCGCCCCGGGACTAGCGGGAGCGGGGAGCTGTTTTTT.

In this sample, this clone turned up once. This sequence is one base from a far larger clone and is likely a read error. Other DNA variants within this sample encode the same CDR3. The CDR3 reads CAWGGGRSEAFF. Here the CDR3 DNA reads TGTGCCTGGGGCGGGGGGCGGTCTGAAGCCTTCTTT. V gene TRBV30 combines with J gene TRBJ1-1; D is possibly TRBD1 (6 bases). The CDR3 length is 12 residues. CDR1 is GTSNPN and CDR2 is SVGIG in the germline V gene (reference sequence).

The chain combines TRBV28 with TRBJ2-7, with unresolved D. The CDR3 has 14 residues. V was trimmed by 5 bases and J by 0 bases, leaving 11 bases between them. Germline assignment: CDR1 MDHEN and CDR2 SYDVKM. The CDR3 sequence: CASSPLVGSYEQYF. CDR3 bases: TGTGCCAGCAGTCCCCTAGTGGGCTCCTACGAGCAGTACTTC. Supplemented by reference TRBV28 and TRBJ2-7, the full variable domain reads DVKVTQSSRYLVKRTGEKVFLECVQDMDHENMFWYRQDPGLGLRLIYFSYDVKMKEKGDIPEGYSVSREKKERFSLILESASTNQTSMYLCASSPLVGSYEQYFGPGTRLTVT.

The chain has TRBV7-3 and TRBJ2-2; unclear D gene. CDR1 SGHTA and CDR2 FQGTGA come from the germline V gene. This CDR3 has 14 residues. The germline V and J ends were trimmed by 4 bases and 1 base, with 7 bases remaining between them. This chain's CDR3 is CASSSLGNTGELFF. CDR3 in DNA: TGTGCCAGCAGCTCTCTGGGGAACACCGGGGAGCTGTTTTTT. Variable domain in full (rest from reference TRBV7-3 and TRBJ2-2): GAGVSQTPSNKVTEKGKYVELRCDPISGHTALYWYRQSLGQGPEFLIYFQGTGAADDSGLPNDRFFAVRPEGSVSTLKIQRTERGDSAVYLCASSSLGNTGELFFGEGSRLTVL.

The table lists this clone with a few counts. The chain carries TRBV25-1 and TRBJ1-1, with D perhaps TRBD1 (6 bases). Germline V CDR1 and CDR2: MGHDK, SYGVNS. The CDR3 runs to 11 residues. V was clipped by 1 base and J by 11 bases, with 8 bases between them. CDR3 coding DNA: TGTGCCAGCAGTGAATCAGGGGAGGCTTTCTTT. Translated: CASSESGEAFF.

The gene calls are TRBV29-1 and TRBJ1-2, with D hard to call. Trimming pared 2 bases from V and 4 bases from J, leaving 11 bases between. CDR1 and CDR2 (germline): SQVTM, ANQGSEA. The CDR3 has 13 residues. The CDR3 here is CSVEIVLGYGYTF. As DNA, the CDR3 is TGCAGCGTTGAAATCGTCCTGGGCTATGGCTACACCTTC.

The gene calls are TRBV4-2 and TRBJ1-1; 7 bases line up with TRBD1. CDR1 is LGHNA, CDR2 YNFKEQ, per germline. The CDR3 has 15 amino acids. The V and J ends lost 3 bases and 4 bases, in that order; junction bases with no gene match: 8. In DNA form, the CDR3 reads TGTGCCAGCAGCCAGGGTGCAGGGGGAAGCACTGAAGCTTTCTTT. Its protein product is CASSQGAGGSTEAFF.

The rearrangement links TRBV7-6 to TRBJ2-2; 7 nucleotides match TRBD1. Germline CDR1 SGHVS, CDR2 FNYEAQ. The CDR3 is 15 residues long. Losses at the gene ends were 4 bases for V and 3 bases for J; bases not matched to a gene: 5. The CDR3 region has the DNA TGTGCCAGCAGCTCGGGACAGAGCTACACCGGGGAGCTGTTTTTT. Protein product: CASSSGQSYTGELFF.

The chain carries TRBV19 and TRBJ1-4; D call uncertain. The CDR3 has 15 residues. V was pared by 5 bases and J by 7 bases, with 17 bases between. Germline loops: CDR1 LNHDA, CDR2 SQIVND (reference sequence). The CDR3 sequence is CASSPPGLKGEKLFF. The DNA of the CDR3 is TGTGCCAGTAGTCCGCCCGGGCTAAAGGGTGAAAAACTGTTTTTT.

The chain couples TRBV12-5 to TRBJ1-2; D is perhaps TRBD1 (5 bases). With 11 bases removed from V and 7 bases from J, the gap between germline ends came to 17 bases. The CDR3 contains 12 residues. The germline V gene has CDR1 LGHNT and CDR2 FRNRAP. The CDR3 loop reads CAQKGTHGGYTF. For the CDR3, the DNA is TGTGCTCAAAAGGGGACCCATGGTGGCTACACCTTC. Full variable domain (missing parts from reference TRBV12-5 and TRBJ1-2): DARVTQTPRHKVTEMGQEVTMRCQPILGHNTVFWYRQTMMQGLELLAYFRNRAPLDDSGMPKDRFSAEMPDATLATLKIQPSEPRDSAVYFCAQKGTHGGYTFGSGTRLTVV.

The DNA for the CDR3 is TGCAGCGTTGAAAGGGACAGGGGCTCCTACGAGCAGTACTTC. As protein: CSVERDRGSYEQYF. The chain carries TRBV29-1 and TRBJ2-7, with 10 nucleotides matching TRBD1. This CDR3 region has 14 residues. Unmatched junction bases numbered 1, after V lost 2 bases and J lost 0 bases. Looked up from germline, CDR1 is SQVTM and CDR2 is ANQGSEA.

In regard to this clone: Since a far larger clone is one base different, this is likely a read error. V gene TRBV27 combines with J gene TRBJ1-1; 8 bases line up with TRBD1. The CDR3 contains 15 residues. Germline V gives CDR1 MNHEY, CDR2 SMNVEV (reference sequence). The CDR3 DNA reads TGTGCCAACAGTCCGGGGACAGGCCGGCCCATAAAAGCTTTCTTT. The encoded protein is CANSPGTGRPIKAFF.

This clone has more than one count but fewer than ten. The chain combines TRBV5-4 with TRBJ2-3, with 11 bases fitting TRBD2. CDR3 length: 14 amino acids. The V gene's germline CDR1 is SGHNT and CDR2 YYREEE (reference sequence). The trim removed 4 bases at V and 5 bases at J, leaving 3 bases unmatched. CDR3 bases: TGTGCCAGCAGCCATGGACTAGCGGGAGATACGCAGTATTTT. The encoded protein is CASSHGLAGDTQYF.

A word on this clone: One base separates it from a far larger clone, so it is likely a read error. Other DNA sequences in the sample encode the same CDR3. CDR3 nucleotide sequence: TGTGCCAGCGGAAGGACTAGCGGTATCTCCTACGAGCAGTACTTC. It yields the protein CASGRTSGISYEQYF. The J gene is TRBJ2-7, the V gene TRBV6-1, with 10 bases that match TRBD2. V was pared by 8 bases and J by 0 bases, with 7 bases of the junction left unmatched. Germline loops: CDR1 MNHNS, CDR2 SASEGT. The CDR3 spans 15 residues.

Concerning this clone itself: A far larger clone is only one base removed, so a read error is likely. CDR3 DNA sequence: TGTACCAGTAGTCCCCCTCCCGGGACAGGGGACTTTGGCTACACCTTC. Amino acids: CTSSPPPGTGDFGYTF. The chain employs TRBV19 and TRBJ1-2; 10 nucleotides match TRBD1. Germline assignment: CDR1 LNHDA and CDR2 SQIVND (reference sequence). This CDR3 has 16 residues.

The genes are TRBV7-9 and TRBJ2-1, with 10 bases that match TRBD2. This CDR3 has 14 residues. Germline CDR1 and CDR2: SEHNR and FQNEAQ (reference sequence). J lost 6 bases, V lost 1 base, and 0 bases had no gene match. CDR3 region: CASSLGTSGNEQFF. The CDR3 region has the DNA TGTGCCAGCAGCTTAGGGACTAGCGGCAATGAGCAGTTCTTC.

This clone was counted a few times. The chain recombines TRBV11-3 with TRBJ2-5; D is perhaps TRBD1 or TRBD2 (5 bases each). Germline V gene data show CDR1 as SGHNT and CDR2 as YENEEA. The CDR3 is made up of 15 amino acids. The V end was cut by 6 bases, the J end by 2 bases, with 16 bases between. The CDR3 nucleotides read TGTGCCAGCAGTCCCGGTGGGGACGGTCAAGAGACCCAGTACTTC. As protein: CASSPGGDGQETQYF. Drawing the rest from reference TRBV11-3 and TRBJ2-5, the complete variable domain is EAGVVQSPRYKIIEKKQPVAFWCNPISGHNTLYWYLQNLGQGPELLIRYENEEAVDDSQLPKDRFSAERLKGVDSTLKIQPAELGDSAVYLCASSPGGDGQETQYFGPGTRLLVL.

About this clone: A read error may explain this, as a much larger clone is one base away. V usage is TRBV9 and J usage is TRBJ1-3, with D maybe TRBD1 (6 bases). CDR1 is SGDLS and CDR2 is YYNGEE in the germline V gene. CDR3 length: 17 residues. The CDR3 DNA follows: TGTGCCAGCAGCGTAGTAGTTGGGGGGCACTCTGGAAACGCCATATATTTT. Protein product: CASSVVVGGHSGNAIYF.

This clone was observed a handful of times. The V call is TRBV19, the J call TRBJ2-7, with TRBD2 as a possible D gene (5 bases). This CDR3 comprises 14 residues. Trimming shortened V by 5 bases and J by 2 bases, and 13 bases separated the two germline ends. Germline lookup yields CDR1 LNHDA and CDR2 SQIVND (reference sequence). The CDR3 here is CASSSQAGPYEQYF. The CDR3 DNA follows: TGTGCCAGTAGTTCTCAGGCGGGCCCCTACGAGCAGTACTTC.

Comments on this clone: A much larger clone differs by one base, so this may be a read error. The chain links TRBV4-2 to TRBJ2-3; no firm D call. The better agreement between TRBJ1-5 and the DNA end casts doubt on the J call. The V gene's germline CDR1 is LGHNA and CDR2 YNFKEQ. This CDR3 contains 15 residues. The CDR3 nucleotides read TGTGCCAGCAGTTACGAGGTGTCTAGCGGTCGTACGCAGCATTTT. Translated, it gives CASSYEVSSGRTQHF.

With respect to this clone: Since a far larger clone is one base different, this is likely a read error. The rearrangement links TRBV6-6 to TRBJ1-2; D gene ambiguous. Trimming cost V 5 bases and J 2 bases, with 9 bases left between them. The CDR3 is 13 residues long. In germline, CDR1 is MNHNY, CDR2 SVGAGI (reference sequence). The CDR3 sequence is CASSPSHNYGYTF. As DNA, the CDR3 is TGTGCCAGCAGTCCCTCACACAACTATGGCTACACCTTC.

About this clone itself: A single base is all that separates this from a far larger clone, so a read error is likely. This chain connects TRBV6-5 to TRBJ2-2; possibly TRBD1 for D (6 bases). Germline loops: CDR1 MNHEY, CDR2 SVGAGI. This CDR3 is built from 15 residues. Trimming cost V 9 bases and J 4 bases, with 18 bases left between them. The CDR3 loop is CASSGTWKGTGELFF. The CDR3 bases are TGTGCCAGTTCCGGGACATGGAAGGGCACCGGGGAGCTGTTTTTT.

This chain connects TRBV6-4 to TRBJ1-5; D unclear. Trimming stripped 10 bases from V and 6 bases from J, with 16 bases between. Germline values: CDR1 MRHNA, CDR2 SNTAGT. This CDR3 has 13 residues. The CDR3 loop is CATSEEDGQPQHF. CDR3 nucleotides: TGTGCCACCTCGGAGGAGGACGGTCAGCCCCAGCATTTT.

The chain combines TRBV30 with TRBJ2-7; D might be TRBD1 or TRBD2, each matching 5 bases. The ends were cut back, 5 bases at V and 5 bases at J, with 19 bases in the middle. This CDR3 contains 14 residues. Germline V gene sequence: CDR1 GTSNPN, CDR2 SVGIG (reference sequence). The CDR3 sequence: CAWALGARGHEQYF. The CDR3 bases are TGTGCCTGGGCCCTCGGGGCTAGAGGGCACGAGCAGTACTTC. Supplemented by reference TRBV30 and TRBJ2-7, the full variable domain reads SQTIHQWPATLVQPVGSPLSLECTVEGTSNPNLYWYRQAAGRGLQLLFYSVGIGQISSEVPQNLSASRPQDRQFILSSKKLLLSDSGFYLCAWALGARGHEQYFGPGTRLTVT.